The rows below give T cell receptor beta chains drawn from one sample of a study of T cells in Graves' hyperthyroidism and ophthalmopathy. TCRdb reprocessed the multiplex PCR reads with MiXCR, giving one entry per CDR3 protein. The sample includes under 550,000 distinct CDR3 sequences, less than 20% of them seen just once. The sequenced material came from blood. Receptor source: a man aged 40-50 years with Graves' ophthalmopathy. CDR3s include the opening cysteine and the closing phenylalanine or tryptophan. The D gene is left open where the match is weak. Not every row has a clone size; where given, it reads once, few, many or a size class.

CDR3aa	CDR3nt	j_gene	v_gene	abundance	d_gene
CASSLFGGSNQPQHF	TGTGCCAGCAGTTTATTCGGGGGGAGCAATCAGCCCCAGCATTTT	TRBJ1-5	TRBV27	few	NA
CASSTGTSLETQYF	TGTGCCAGCAGCACCGGGACTAGCTTGGAGACCCAGTACTTC	TRBJ2-5	TRBV5-8	few	TRBD2
CASSQDQGQGNGYTF	TGTGCCAGCAGCCAAGATCAGGGACAGGGTAATGGCTACACCTTC	TRBJ1-2	TRBV3-1	many	TRBD1
CASSEVGGVNEKLFF	TGTGCCAGCAGTGAGGTGGGCGGGGTGAATGAAAAACTGTTTTTT	TRBJ1-4	TRBV25-1	NA	NA
CASNLMSSGANVLTF	TGTGCCAGCAACCTAATGAGCTCTGGGGCCAACGTCCTGACTTTC	TRBJ2-6	TRBV18	few	NA
CASSKVGQGALQPQHF	TGTGCCAGTAGTAAGGTCGGTCAGGGGGCCCTTCAGCCCCAGCATTTT	TRBJ1-5	TRBV19	NA	TRBD1
CASSVVSLQYF	TGTGCCAGCAGCGTAGTGAGTTTGCAGTATTTT	TRBJ2-3	TRBV28	few	NA
CASSFLASVGGSGEKLFF	TGTGCCAGCAGCTTCTTAGCGAGTGTGGGGGGCAGCGGTGAAAAACTGTTTTTT	TRBJ1-4	TRBV7-2	NA	NA
CASSQDWGSSYNEQFF	TGCGCCAGCAGCCAAGATTGGGGGAGCTCCTACAATGAGCAGTTCTTC	TRBJ2-1	TRBV4-3	NA	NA
CASSQGAQLREQFF	TGTGCCAGCAGCCAAGGGGCCCAGTTGCGTGAGCAGTTCTTC	TRBJ2-1	TRBV3-1	few	NA
CASSPRIGGLSEQFF	TGTGCCAGCAGTCCCAGGATAGGAGGCTTGAGTGAGCAGTTCTTC	TRBJ2-1	TRBV12-3/TRBV12-4	many	NA
CASSGIAGGPDTQYF	TGTGCCAGCAGTGGAATAGCGGGAGGGCCGGATACGCAGTATTTT	TRBJ2-3	TRBV2	many	TRBD2
CASTTGQGRSYTF	TGTGCCAGCACAACGGGACAGGGGAGAAGCTACACCTTC	TRBJ1-2	TRBV27	NA	TRBD1
CASSFKGEQFF	TGTGCCAGCAGTTTTAAGGGGGAGCAGTTCTTC	TRBJ2-1	TRBV2	NA	NA
CASSRRREPTNEKLFF	TGTGCCAGCAGCCGAAGGAGGGAGCCAACTAATGAAAAACTGTTTTTT	TRBJ1-4	TRBV7-8	NA	NA
CASSTLRSGADVLTF	TGTGCCAGCAGTACTCTCCGCTCTGGGGCCGACGTCCTGACTTTC	TRBJ2-6	TRBV28	NA	NA
CASSQEWQGTRSFYEQYF	TGTGCCAGCAGCCAAGAATGGCAGGGGACTCGATCCTTTTACGAGCAGTACTTC	TRBJ2-7	TRBV14	NA	NA
CAWSTGPSTDTQYF	TGTGCCTGGTCGACAGGTCCCAGCACAGATACGCAGTATTTT	TRBJ2-3	TRBV30	few	NA
CASSSGLRRNYGYTF	TGTGCCAGCAGCTCCGGACTCCGAAGGAACTATGGCTACACCTTC	TRBJ1-2	TRBV9	NA	NA
CASSQNIGGPYGYTF	TGTGCCAGCAGCCAAAATATCGGGGGGCCTTATGGCTACACCTTC	TRBJ1-2	TRBV4-2	NA	NA
CSVGQHSYNEQFF	TGCAGCGTTGGACAGCACTCCTACAATGAGCAGTTCTTC	TRBJ2-1	TRBV29-1	few	NA
CATGDRGLLGELFF	TGTGCCACCGGGGACAGGGGGCTTCTCGGGGAGCTGTTTTTT	TRBJ2-2	TRBV2	few	TRBD1
CASSPASGIDNTQYF	TGTGCCAGCAGCCCCGCCAGCGGGATAGATAATACGCAGTATTTT	TRBJ2-3	TRBV9	NA	TRBD2
CASSLVETSGRAGETQYF	TGTGCCAGCAGCTTAGTAGAGACTAGCGGGAGGGCCGGGGAGACCCAGTACTTC	TRBJ2-5	TRBV7-2	NA	TRBD2
CASSLSVGGANVLTF	TGTGCCAGCAGTCTAAGCGTGGGGGGGGCCAACGTCCTGACTTTC	TRBJ2-6	TRBV12-3/TRBV12-4	NA	NA
CASSDLHNEQFF	TGTGCCAGCAGCGATCTTCACAATGAGCAGTTCTTC	TRBJ2-1	TRBV9	few	NA
CASSFRGRGSPLHF	TGTGCCAGCAGTTTTAGGGGGCGCGGATCACCCCTCCACTTT	TRBJ1-6	TRBV28	few	TRBD1
CASRHGTATTYNEQFF	TGTGCCAGCAGACATGGGACAGCCACTACCTACAATGAGCAGTTCTTC	TRBJ2-1	TRBV27	many	TRBD1
CASRFEWETQYF	TGTGCCAGCAGGTTCGAGTGGGAGACCCAGTACTTC	TRBJ2-5	TRBV12-3/TRBV12-4	NA	NA
CASSELGIVTDTQYF	TGTGCCAGCAGTGAATTGGGGATAGTCACAGATACGCAGTATTTT	TRBJ2-3	TRBV2	many	NA
CASSFQSRVNEQFF	TGTGCCAGCAGTTTCCAGTCCCGAGTCAATGAGCAGTTCTTC	TRBJ2-1	TRBV12-3/TRBV12-4	many	NA
CSARNSGRIGDTQYF	TGCAGTGCTAGAAATAGCGGGAGAATAGGAGATACGCAGTATTTT	TRBJ2-3	TRBV20-1	many	TRBD2
CASTRQETYEQYF	TGTGCCAGCACAAGACAGGAAACCTACGAGCAGTACTTC	TRBJ2-7	TRBV6-1	few	NA
CASLTSGKGNEQFF	TGTGCCAGCCTCACTAGCGGGAAAGGCAATGAGCAGTTCTTC	TRBJ2-1	TRBV2	many	TRBD2
CASSYGVIWDQPQHF	TGTGCCAGCAGCTACGGGGTCATCTGGGATCAGCCCCAGCATTTT	TRBJ1-5	TRBV7-8	many	NA